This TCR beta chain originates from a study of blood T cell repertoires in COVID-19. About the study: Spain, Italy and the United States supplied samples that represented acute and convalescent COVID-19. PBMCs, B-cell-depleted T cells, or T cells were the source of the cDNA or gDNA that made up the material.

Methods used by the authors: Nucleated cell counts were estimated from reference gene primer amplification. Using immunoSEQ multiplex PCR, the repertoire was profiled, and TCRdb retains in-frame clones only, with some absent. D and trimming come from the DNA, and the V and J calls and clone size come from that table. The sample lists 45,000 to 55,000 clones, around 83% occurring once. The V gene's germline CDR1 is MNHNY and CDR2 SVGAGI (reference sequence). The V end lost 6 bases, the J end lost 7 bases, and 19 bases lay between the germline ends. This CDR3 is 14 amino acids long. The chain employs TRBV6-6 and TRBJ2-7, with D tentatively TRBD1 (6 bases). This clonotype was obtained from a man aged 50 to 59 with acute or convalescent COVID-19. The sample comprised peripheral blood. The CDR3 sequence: CASSLRDIPLEQYF. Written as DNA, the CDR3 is TGTGCCAGCAGCCTCCGGGACATTCCGCTTGAGCAGTACTTC.